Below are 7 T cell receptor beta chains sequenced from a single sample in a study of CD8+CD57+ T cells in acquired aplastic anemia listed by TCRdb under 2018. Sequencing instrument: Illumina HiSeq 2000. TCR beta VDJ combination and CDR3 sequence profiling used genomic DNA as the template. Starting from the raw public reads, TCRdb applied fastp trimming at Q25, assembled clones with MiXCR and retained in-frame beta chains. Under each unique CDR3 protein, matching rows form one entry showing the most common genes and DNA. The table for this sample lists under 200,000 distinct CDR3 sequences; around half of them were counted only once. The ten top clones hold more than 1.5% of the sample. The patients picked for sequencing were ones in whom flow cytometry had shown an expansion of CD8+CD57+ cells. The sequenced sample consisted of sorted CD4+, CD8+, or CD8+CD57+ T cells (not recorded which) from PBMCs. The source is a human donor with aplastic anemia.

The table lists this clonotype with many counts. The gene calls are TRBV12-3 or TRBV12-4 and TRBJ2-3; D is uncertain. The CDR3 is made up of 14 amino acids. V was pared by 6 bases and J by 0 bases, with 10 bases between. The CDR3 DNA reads TGTGCCAGCAGAAGGAGCTCTAGCACAGATACGCAGTATTTT. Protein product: CASRRSSSTDTQYF.

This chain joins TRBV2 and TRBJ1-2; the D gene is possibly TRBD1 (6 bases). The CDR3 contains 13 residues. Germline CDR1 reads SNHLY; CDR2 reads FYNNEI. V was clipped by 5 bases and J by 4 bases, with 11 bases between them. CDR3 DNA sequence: TGTGCCAGCAGTTCTCAGGGGTTCTATGGCTACACCTTC. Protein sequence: CASSSQGFYGYTF.

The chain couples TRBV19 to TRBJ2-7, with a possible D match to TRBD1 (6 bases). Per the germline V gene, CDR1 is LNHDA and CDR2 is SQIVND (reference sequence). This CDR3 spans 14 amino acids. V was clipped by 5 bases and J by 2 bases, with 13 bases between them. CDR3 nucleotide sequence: TGTGCCAGTAGTGACAGGATGCCAACCTACGAGCAGTACTTC. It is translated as CASSDRMPTYEQYF.

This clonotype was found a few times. For the CDR3, the DNA is TGTGCCAGCAGCGGCCAAGCAGACTCTGGAAACACCATATATTTT. Translating gives CASSGQADSGNTIYF. The chain joins TRBV5-5 to TRBJ1-3; D not resolved. Germline lookup yields CDR1 SGHKS and CDR2 YYEKEE (reference sequence). This CDR3 spans 15 amino acids. V lost 4 bases and J lost 0, with 11 bases in between.

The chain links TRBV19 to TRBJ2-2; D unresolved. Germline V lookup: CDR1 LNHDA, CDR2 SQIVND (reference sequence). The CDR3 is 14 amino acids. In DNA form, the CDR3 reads TGTGGTAGTCTCCAGCCACCTAACACCGGGGAGCTGTTTTTT. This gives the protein CGSLQPPNTGELFF.

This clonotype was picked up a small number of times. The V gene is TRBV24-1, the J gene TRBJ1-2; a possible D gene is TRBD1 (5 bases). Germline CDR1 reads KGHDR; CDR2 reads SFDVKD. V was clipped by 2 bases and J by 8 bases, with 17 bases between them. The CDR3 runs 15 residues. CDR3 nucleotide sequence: TGTGCCACCAGTGATTCCGGGACCGAGTTTGTCGGCTACACCTTC. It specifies CATSDSGTEFVGYTF.

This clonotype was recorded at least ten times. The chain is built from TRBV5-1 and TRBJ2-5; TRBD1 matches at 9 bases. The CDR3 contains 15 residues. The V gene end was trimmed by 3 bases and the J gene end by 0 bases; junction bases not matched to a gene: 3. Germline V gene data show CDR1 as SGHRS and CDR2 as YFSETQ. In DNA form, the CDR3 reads TGCGCCAGCAGCTCCGGGACAGGGAACCAAGAGACCCAGTACTTC. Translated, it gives CASSSGTGNQETQYF.